One and the same sample provided the 8 T cell receptor beta chains below, sequenced in a study of PD-1 blockade in classical Hodgkin lymphoma. Produced via immunoSEQ multiplex PCR; TCRdb's table is partial and in-frame only. The table has tens of thousands of clones, about four fifths seen once. Time point given: cycle 4 day 1 (C4D1), after five to seven weeks of nivolumab. Autologous stem cell transplantation was followed by relapse in every patient, and brentuximab vedotin exposure varied. Negative selection with magnetic separation was used to purify CD4+ T cells from thawed PBMCs. The sequencing here drew on CD4+ T cells from blood, taken before the fourth cycle of nivolumab. Every receptor here comes from a human donor with classical Hodgkin lymphoma.

V is TRBV9 and J is TRBJ2-7, with D maybe TRBD1 (7 bases). Between the trimmed V and J ends, which lost 4 bases and 8 bases, there was a span of 28 bases. The length of the CDR3 is 17 residues. CDR1 is SGDLS, CDR2 YYNGEE, per germline. The CDR3: CASSPLPRGQSPVKQYF. The CDR3 bases are TGTGCCAGCAGCCCCCTCCCGCGGGGACAGTCCCCTGTTAAGCAGTACTTC.

The gene calls are TRBV5-1 and TRBJ2-7; D may be TRBD2 (6 bases). Trimming pared 3 bases from V and 4 bases from J, leaving 14 bases between. The length of the CDR3 is 14 residues. Germline lookup yields CDR1 SGHRS and CDR2 YFSETQ. Here the CDR3 reads CASSWGLDPYEQYF. In nucleotides, the CDR3 is TGCGCCAGCAGCTGGGGACTTGACCCGTACGAGCAGTACTTC.

This clone has only a few counts. V and J are TRBV2 and TRBJ1-6, with D uncertain. The V end lost 3 bases, the J end lost 9 bases, and 12 bases lay between the germline ends. The CDR3 is made up of 14 amino acids. Germline loops: CDR1 SNHLY, CDR2 FYNNEI. CDR3 region: CASSDLSGSSPLHF. In DNA, the CDR3 is TGTGCCAGCAGTGATTTGTCGGGAAGTTCACCCCTCCACTTT. The variable domain in full, completed from reference TRBV2 and TRBJ1-6, reads EPEVTQTPSHQVTQMGQEVILRCVPISNHLYFYWYRQILGQKVEFLVSFYNNEISEKSEIFDDQFSVERPDGSNFTLKIRSTKLEDSAMYFCASSDLSGSSPLHFGNGTRLTVT.

This chain uses TRBV6-5 with TRBJ1-1; TRBD1 matches 7 bases. V gave up 5 bases and J gave up 10 bases; unmatched junction bases: 13. Germline lookup yields CDR1 MNHEY and CDR2 SVGAGI. The CDR3 runs to 14 residues. The CDR3 here is CASSPATGVLGAFF. The CDR3 DNA follows: TGTGCCAGCAGTCCGGCTACAGGGGTTCTTGGAGCTTTCTTT.

This chain connects TRBV7-9 to TRBJ1-5; tentative D call: TRBD1 (5 bases). V was cut by 1 base and J by 7 bases, with 17 bases left in between. Per germline, CDR1 SEHNR and CDR2 FQNEAQ (reference sequence). This CDR3 contains 16 residues. This CDR3 reads CASSLGGGGVWQPQHF. The CDR3 DNA sequence: TGTGCCAGCAGCTTAGGAGGCGGGGGGGTTTGGCAGCCCCAGCATTTT.

The V gene is TRBV5-1, the J gene TRBJ1-5; D might be TRBD1 (5 bases). Trimming left V 2 bases short and J 0 bases short, with 9 bases between. Germline loops: CDR1 SGHRS, CDR2 YFSETQ. This CDR3 contains 15 residues. The CDR3 reads CASSFTGGSNQPQHF. The DNA of the CDR3 is TGCGCCAGCAGCTTTACGGGGGGTAGCAATCAGCCCCAGCATTTT.

The genes are TRBV5-1 and TRBJ2-1, with D possibly TRBD1 on 5 matching bases. The V gene's germline CDR1 is SGHRS and CDR2 YFSETQ. The CDR3 spans 14 residues. The V and J ends lost 7 bases and 4 bases respectively, with 15 bases between them. The CDR3 DNA is TGCGCCAGCGTTGGGGTAGGGGTATACAATGAGCAGTTCTTC. It is translated as CASVGVGVYNEQFF.

This chain connects TRBV19 to TRBJ2-3; 8 nucleotides match TRBD1. Germline V gene lookup returns CDR1 LNHDA and CDR2 SQIVND (reference sequence). V lost 8 bases, J lost 4 bases, and 8 bases stayed unmatched. The CDR3 has 14 residues. In DNA form, the CDR3 reads TGTGCCAGTCTCCGGGACAGGCTGGCAGATACGCAGTATTTT. Translation gives CASLRDRLADTQYF.